Described below is a single T cell receptor beta chain sequence and its context. The antigen remains unidentified. Other DNA sequences in the sample encode the same CDR3. The data were produced by immunoSEQ multiplex PCR, yet TCRdb's version contains in-frame clones alone and is incomplete. Among 2,500,000 or so clones listed, under 95% were seen once. This entry belongs to a study of shared clonotypes between healthy human individuals. Regarding the study as a whole: The low donor count limited represented genetic and exposure-history diversity.

The CDR3 sequence is 11 residues long. V dropped 3 bases and J dropped 4 bases, with 3 bases sitting between them. Germline V gives CDR1 MNHNS, CDR2 SASEGT. V usage is TRBV6-1 and J usage is TRBJ1-2; D is unclear. Sequencing input: naive CD4+ T cells from PBMCs. Subset defined: CD45RA+ positively selected. This TCR came from a man between 18 and 35 years old in good health. Some clones in this sample may be carry-over from other donors' samples. The CDR3 DNA reads TGTGCCAGCAGTGACCGCTATGGCTACACCTTC. Protein product: CASSDRYGYTF.